The clone carrying this TCR beta chain was seen at least ten times. Germline CDR1 and CDR2: PRHDT and FYEKMQ (reference sequence). The CDR3 sequence is 14 residues long. Trimming took 5 bases from V and 12 from J; bases not matched to a gene: 8. Researchers amplified the TCR beta CDR3 regions from RNA transcripts. The primer set for the first-round RT-PCR of the TCR CDR3 was HTBI. TCRdb re-derived calls from the multiplex PCR reads in MiXCR, one entry per CDR3 protein. The sample records 250,000 to 300,000 distinct CDR3 sequences, roughly 13% being singletons. The entry originates in a study of T cells in Graves' hyperthyroidism and ophthalmopathy. The overall study: Peripheral blood specimens were obtained at initial diagnosis, prior to any treatment.

This sequence was found in a woman aged 40 to 49 with Graves' hyperthyroidism. J is TRBJ1-6 and V is TRBV13; TRBD1 agrees at 9 bases. The sample was blood. CDR3 nucleotide sequence: TGTGCCAGCAGCCGATTACAGGGGGCGATACCCCTCCACTTT. This sequence encodes CASSRLQGAIPLHF.